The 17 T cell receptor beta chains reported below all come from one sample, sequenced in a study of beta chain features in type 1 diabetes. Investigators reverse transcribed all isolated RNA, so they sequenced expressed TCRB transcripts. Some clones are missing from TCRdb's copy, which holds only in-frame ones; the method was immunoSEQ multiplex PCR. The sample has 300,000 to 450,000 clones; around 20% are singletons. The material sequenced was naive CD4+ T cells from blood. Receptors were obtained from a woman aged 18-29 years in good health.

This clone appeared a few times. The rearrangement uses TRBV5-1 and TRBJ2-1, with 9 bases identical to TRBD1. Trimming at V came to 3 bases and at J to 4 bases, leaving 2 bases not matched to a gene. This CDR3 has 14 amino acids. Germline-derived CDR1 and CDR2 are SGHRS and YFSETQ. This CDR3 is CASSWDRDYNEQFF. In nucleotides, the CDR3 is TGCGCCAGCAGCTGGGACAGGGATTACAATGAGCAGTTCTTC.

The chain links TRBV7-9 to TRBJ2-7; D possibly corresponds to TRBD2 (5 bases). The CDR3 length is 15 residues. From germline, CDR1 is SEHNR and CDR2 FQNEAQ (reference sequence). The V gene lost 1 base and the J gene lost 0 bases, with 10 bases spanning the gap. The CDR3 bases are TGTGCCAGCAGCTTAGGTGGGAGTCTCTCCTACGAGCAGTACTTC. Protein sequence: CASSLGGSLSYEQYF.

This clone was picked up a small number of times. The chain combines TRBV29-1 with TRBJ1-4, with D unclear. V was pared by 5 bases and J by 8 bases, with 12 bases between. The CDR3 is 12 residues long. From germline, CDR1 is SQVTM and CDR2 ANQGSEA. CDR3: CSVSREEEKLFF. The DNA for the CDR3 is TGCAGCGTTTCGCGGGAGGAGGAAAAACTGTTTTTT.

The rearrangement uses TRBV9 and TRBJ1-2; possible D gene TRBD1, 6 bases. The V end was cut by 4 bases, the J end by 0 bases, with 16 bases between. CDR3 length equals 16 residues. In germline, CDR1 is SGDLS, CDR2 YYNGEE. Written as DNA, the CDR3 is TGTGCCAGCAGCCTGTCCGGGACACCGGCTAACTATGGCTACACCTTC. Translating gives CASSLSGTPANYGYTF.

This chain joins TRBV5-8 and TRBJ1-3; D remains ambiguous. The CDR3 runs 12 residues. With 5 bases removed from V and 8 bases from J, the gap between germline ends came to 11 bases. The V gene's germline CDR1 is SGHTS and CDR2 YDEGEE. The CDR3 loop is CASRAPLDTIYF. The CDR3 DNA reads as TGTGCCAGCAGAGCCCCTTTGGACACCATATATTTT.

The CDR3: CASSLGASGVRTDTQYF. The CDR3 nucleotides are TGTGCCAGCAGCTTAGGGGCTAGCGGGGTTCGCACAGATACGCAGTATTTT. The V gene is TRBV7-3, the J gene TRBJ2-3, with 9 bases fitting TRBD2. The germline gives CDR1 SGHTA, CDR2 FQGTGA. V was clipped by 2 bases and J by 1 base; unmatched bases: 7. This CDR3 spans 17 amino acids.

CDR3 in DNA: TGTGCCTTGAAACAGGGCCATTTCTCTGGGGCCAACGTCCTGACTTTC. Amino acids: CALKQGHFSGANVLTF. The chain combines TRBV30 with TRBJ2-6; a possible D gene is TRBD1 (6 bases). CDR3 length: 16 amino acids. V was cut by 7 bases and J by 0 bases, with 16 bases left in between. Germline CDR1 is GTSNPN and CDR2 is SVGIG (reference sequence).

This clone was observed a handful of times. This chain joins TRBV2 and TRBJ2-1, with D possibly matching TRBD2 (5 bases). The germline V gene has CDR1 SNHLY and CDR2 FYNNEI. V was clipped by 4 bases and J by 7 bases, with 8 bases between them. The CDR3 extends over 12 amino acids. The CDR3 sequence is CASSGLRNEQFF. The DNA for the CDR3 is TGTGCCAGCAGTGGACTAAGGAATGAGCAGTTCTTC.

CDR3 DNA sequence: TGTGCCAGCAGCTTAGCCGTCACCGGGACAGATAACACTGAAGCTTTCTTT. It translates to CASSLAVTGTDNTEAFF. The rearrangement links TRBV13 to TRBJ1-1; 7 bases map to TRBD1. The CDR3 contains 17 residues. V was clipped by 1 base and J by 2 bases; unmatched bases: 10. Per germline, CDR1 PRHDT and CDR2 FYEKMQ (reference sequence).

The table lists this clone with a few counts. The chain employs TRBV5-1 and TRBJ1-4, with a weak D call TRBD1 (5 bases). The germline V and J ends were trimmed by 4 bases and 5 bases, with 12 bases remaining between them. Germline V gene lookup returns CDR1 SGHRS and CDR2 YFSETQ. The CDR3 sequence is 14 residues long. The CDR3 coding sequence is TGCGCCAGCAGCCCGGGGGGTCAGAATGAAAAACTGTTTTTT. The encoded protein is CASSPGGQNEKLFF.

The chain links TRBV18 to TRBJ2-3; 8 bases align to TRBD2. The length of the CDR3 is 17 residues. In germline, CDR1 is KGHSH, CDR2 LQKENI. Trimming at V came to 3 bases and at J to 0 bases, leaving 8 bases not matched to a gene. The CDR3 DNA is TGTGCCAGCTCACCTCCCCTGGGCGGGGGGAGCACAGATACGCAGTATTTT. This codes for CASSPPLGGGSTDTQYF.

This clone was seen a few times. The CDR3 spells CASSSGTFHTGELFF. In DNA, the CDR3 is TGTGCCAGCAGCTCAGGGACTTTTCACACCGGGGAGCTGTTTTTT. The chain uses TRBV11-2 and TRBJ2-2; D possibly corresponds to TRBD2 (6 bases). V shed 4 bases and J shed 3 bases, with 12 bases lying between them. The V gene's germline CDR1 is SGHAT and CDR2 FQNNGV. The CDR3 consists of 15 residues.

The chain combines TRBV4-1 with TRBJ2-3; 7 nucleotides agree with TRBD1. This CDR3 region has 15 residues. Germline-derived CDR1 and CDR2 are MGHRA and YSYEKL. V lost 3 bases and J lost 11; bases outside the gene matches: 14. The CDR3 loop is CASSHPRGQAIEQYF. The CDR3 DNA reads TGCGCCAGCAGCCACCCCCGTGGACAGGCCATAGAGCAGTATTTT.

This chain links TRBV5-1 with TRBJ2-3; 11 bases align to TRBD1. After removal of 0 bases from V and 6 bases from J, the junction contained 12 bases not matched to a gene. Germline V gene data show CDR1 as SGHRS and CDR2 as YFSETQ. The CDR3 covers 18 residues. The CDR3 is CASSLALLRTGGEDTQYF. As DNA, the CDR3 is TGCGCCAGCAGCTTGGCCCTTCTTCGGACAGGGGGCGAGGATACGCAGTATTTT.

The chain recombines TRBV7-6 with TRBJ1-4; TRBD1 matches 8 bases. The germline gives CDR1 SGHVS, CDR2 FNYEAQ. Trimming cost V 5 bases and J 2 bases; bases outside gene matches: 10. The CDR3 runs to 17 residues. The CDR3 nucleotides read TGTGCCAGCAGCCCGAGGGGGGCAGGGGGCACTAATGAAAAACTGTTTTTT. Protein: CASSPRGAGGTNEKLFF. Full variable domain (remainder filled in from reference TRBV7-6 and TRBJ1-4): GAGVSQSPRYKVTKRGQDVALRCDPISGHVSLYWYRQALGQGPEFLTYFNYEAQQDKSGLPNDRFSAERPEGSISTLTIQRTEQRDSAMYRCASSPRGAGGTNEKLFFGSGTQLSVL.

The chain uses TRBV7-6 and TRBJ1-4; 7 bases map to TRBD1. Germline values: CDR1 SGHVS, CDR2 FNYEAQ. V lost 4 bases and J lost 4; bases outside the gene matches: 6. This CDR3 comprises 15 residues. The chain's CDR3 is CASSSFDRVNEKLFF. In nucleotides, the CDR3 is TGTGCCAGCAGCTCATTTGACAGGGTTAATGAAAAACTGTTTTTT.

The chain's CDR3 is CAWSVAGGYGYTF. DNA of the CDR3: TGTGCCTGGAGTGTGGCAGGAGGCTATGGCTACACCTTC. This chain joins TRBV30 and TRBJ1-2; D is unclear. V lost 0 bases and J lost 4, with 9 bases in between. The CDR3 is 13 residues long. Germline values: CDR1 GTSNPN, CDR2 SVGIG (reference sequence).